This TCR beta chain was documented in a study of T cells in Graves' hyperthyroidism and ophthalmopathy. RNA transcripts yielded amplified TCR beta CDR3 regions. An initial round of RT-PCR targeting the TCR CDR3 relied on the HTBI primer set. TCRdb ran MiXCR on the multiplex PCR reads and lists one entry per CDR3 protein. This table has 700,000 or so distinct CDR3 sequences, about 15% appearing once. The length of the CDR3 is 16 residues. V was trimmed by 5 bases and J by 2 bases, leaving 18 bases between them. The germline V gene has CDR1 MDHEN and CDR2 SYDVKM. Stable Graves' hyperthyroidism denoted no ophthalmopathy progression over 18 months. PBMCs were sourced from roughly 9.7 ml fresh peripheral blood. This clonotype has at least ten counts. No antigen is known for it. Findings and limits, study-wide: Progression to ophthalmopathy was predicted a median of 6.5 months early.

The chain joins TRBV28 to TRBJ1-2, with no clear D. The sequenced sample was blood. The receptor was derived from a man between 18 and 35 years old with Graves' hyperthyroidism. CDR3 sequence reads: CASSPTSGSSNYGYTF. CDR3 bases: TGTGCCAGCAGTCCCACCTCGGGGAGCTCGAACTATGGCTACACCTTC.